The source of this T cell receptor (beta chain) is a study of T cells in Graves' hyperthyroidism and ophthalmopathy. Study context: It was at initial diagnosis, before any treatment, that peripheral blood was collected.

This clonotype occurred a few times. Its specificity is not known. Study-level results: A 13 V-J signature model discriminated ophthalmopathy versus stable hyperthyroidism.

Amplification of TCR beta CDR3 regions was performed using RNA transcripts as template. A set of HTBI primers served as the primers for a first-round RT-PCR of the TCR CDR3. TCRdb redid the calling of the multiplex PCR reads with MiXCR, one entry per CDR3 protein. Of some 270,000 distinct CDR3 sequences detected, approximately 15% appear once; the ten largest clones hold less than 8%. Researchers barred patients who had uncontrolled infection, other autoimmune disease, pregnancy or lactation. This CDR3 is 15 amino acids long. Germline V gives CDR1 SGHNT, CDR2 YYREEE (reference sequence). V lost 4 bases and J lost 1, with 14 bases in between.

The genes are TRBV5-4 and TRBJ2-5; D call uncertain. Sample: blood. This clonotype was sampled from a woman in her forties with Graves' hyperthyroidism. DNA of the CDR3: TGTGCCAGCAGCGAGACGCGAATATTCCAAGAGACCCAGTACTTC. This translates into CASSETRIFQETQYF.